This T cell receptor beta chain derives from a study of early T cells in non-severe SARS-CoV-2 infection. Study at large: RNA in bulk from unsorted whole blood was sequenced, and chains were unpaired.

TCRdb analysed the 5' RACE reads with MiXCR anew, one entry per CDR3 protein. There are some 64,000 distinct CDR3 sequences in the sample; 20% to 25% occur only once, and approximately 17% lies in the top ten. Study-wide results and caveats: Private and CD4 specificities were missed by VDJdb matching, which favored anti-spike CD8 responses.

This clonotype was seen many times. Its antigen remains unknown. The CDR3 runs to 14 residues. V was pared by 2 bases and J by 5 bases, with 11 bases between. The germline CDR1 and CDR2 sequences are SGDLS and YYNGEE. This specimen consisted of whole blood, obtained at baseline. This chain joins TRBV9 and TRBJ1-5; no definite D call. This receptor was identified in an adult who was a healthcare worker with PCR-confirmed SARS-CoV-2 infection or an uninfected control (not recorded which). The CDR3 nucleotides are TGTGCCAGCAGCGTCAAGGGAACTGATCAGCCCCAGCATTTT. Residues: CASSVKGTDQPQHF.